This TCR beta chain is drawn from a study of blood T cell repertoires in COVID-19. CDR1 is SGHDN and CDR2 is FVKESK in the germline V gene. V dropped 3 bases and J dropped 4 bases, with 9 bases sitting between them. CDR3 length: 13 amino acids. Authors' analysis steps: By means of reference gene primer amplification, nucleated cell counts were estimated. Produced via immunoSEQ multiplex PCR; TCRdb's table is partial and in-frame only. From that table come the V and J calls and clone size; the DNA was used to work out D and trimming. The table lists approximately 77,000 clones, roughly 78% of them singletons.

This rearrangement joins TRBV14 to TRBJ1-2, with unresolved D. This TCR was recovered from a woman in her 70s with acute or convalescent COVID-19. Input material: peripheral blood. This CDR3 is CASSQQRSYGYTF. The CDR3 DNA sequence: TGTGCCAGCAGCCAGCAGCGATCCTATGGCTACACCTTC.